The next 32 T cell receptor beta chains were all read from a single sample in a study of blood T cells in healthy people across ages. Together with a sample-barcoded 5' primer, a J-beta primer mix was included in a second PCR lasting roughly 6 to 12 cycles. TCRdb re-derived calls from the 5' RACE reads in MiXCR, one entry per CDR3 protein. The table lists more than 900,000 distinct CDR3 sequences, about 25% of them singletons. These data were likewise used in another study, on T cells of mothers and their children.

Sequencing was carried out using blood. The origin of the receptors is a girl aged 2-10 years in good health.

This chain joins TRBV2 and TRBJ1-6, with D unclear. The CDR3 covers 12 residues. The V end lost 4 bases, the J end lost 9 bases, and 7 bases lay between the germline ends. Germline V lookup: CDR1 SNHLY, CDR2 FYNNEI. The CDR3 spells CASSGDGSPLHF. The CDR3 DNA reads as TGTGCCAGCAGTGGGGATGGTTCACCCCTCCACTTT.

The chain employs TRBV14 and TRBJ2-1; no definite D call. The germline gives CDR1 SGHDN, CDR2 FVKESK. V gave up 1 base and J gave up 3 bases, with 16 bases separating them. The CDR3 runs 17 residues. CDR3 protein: CASSQGFGSPLYNEQFF. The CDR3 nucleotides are TGTGCCAGCAGCCAAGGTTTCGGCTCCCCCCTCTACAATGAGCAGTTCTTC.

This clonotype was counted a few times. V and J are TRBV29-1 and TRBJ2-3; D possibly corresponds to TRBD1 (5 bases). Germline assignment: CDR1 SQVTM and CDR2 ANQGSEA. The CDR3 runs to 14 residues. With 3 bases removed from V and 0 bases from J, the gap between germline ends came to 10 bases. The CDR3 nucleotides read TGCAGCGTTGAGGTGGCAGGGAGCACAGATACGCAGTATTTT. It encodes CSVEVAGSTDTQYF.

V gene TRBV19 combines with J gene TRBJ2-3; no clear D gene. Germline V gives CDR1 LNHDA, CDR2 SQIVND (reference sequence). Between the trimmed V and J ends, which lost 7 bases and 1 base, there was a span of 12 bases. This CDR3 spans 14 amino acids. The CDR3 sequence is CASNGERGTDTQYF. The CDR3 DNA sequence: TGTGCCAGTAATGGGGAACGCGGCACAGATACGCAGTATTTT.

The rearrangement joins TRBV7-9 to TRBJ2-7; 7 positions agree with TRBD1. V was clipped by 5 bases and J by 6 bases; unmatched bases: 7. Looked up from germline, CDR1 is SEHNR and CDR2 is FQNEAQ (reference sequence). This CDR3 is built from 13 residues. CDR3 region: CASSPLAGGEQYF. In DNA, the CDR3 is TGTGCCAGCAGCCCATTGGCAGGGGGCGAGCAGTACTTC.

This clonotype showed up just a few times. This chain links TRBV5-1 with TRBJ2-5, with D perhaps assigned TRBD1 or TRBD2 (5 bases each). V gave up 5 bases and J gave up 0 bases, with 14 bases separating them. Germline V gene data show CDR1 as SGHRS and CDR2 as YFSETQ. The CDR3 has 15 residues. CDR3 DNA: TGCGCCAGCAGGATTGACGGGACCCACCAAGAGACCCAGTACTTC. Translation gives CASRIDGTHQETQYF.

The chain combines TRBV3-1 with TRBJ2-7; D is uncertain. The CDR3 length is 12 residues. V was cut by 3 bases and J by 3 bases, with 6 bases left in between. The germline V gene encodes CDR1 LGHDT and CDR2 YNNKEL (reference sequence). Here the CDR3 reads CASSHWGYEQYF. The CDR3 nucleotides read TGTGCCAGCAGCCACTGGGGCTACGAGCAGTACTTC.

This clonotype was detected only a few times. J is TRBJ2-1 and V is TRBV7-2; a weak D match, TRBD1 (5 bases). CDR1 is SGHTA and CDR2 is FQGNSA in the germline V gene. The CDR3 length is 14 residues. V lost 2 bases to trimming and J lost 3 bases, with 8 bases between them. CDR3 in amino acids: CASSLIGDYNEQFF. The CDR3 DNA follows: TGTGCCAGCAGCTTAATAGGGGACTACAATGAGCAGTTCTTC. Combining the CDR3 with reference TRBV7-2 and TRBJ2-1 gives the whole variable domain GAGVSQSPSNKVTEKGKDVELRCDPISGHTALYWYRQSLGQGLEFLIYFQGNSAPDKSGLPSDRFSAERTGGSVSTLTIQRTQQEDSAVYLCASSLIGDYNEQFFGPGTRLTVL.

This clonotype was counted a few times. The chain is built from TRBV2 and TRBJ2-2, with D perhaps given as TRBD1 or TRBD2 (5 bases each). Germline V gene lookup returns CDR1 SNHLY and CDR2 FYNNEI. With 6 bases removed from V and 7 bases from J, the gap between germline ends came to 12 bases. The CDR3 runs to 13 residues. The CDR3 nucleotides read TGTGCCAGCAGGGTACTAGGGGTCGGGGAGCTGTTTTTT. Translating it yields CASRVLGVGELFF. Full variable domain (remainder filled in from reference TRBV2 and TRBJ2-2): EPEVTQTPSHQVTQMGQEVILRCVPISNHLYFYWYRQILGQKVEFLVSFYNNEISEKSEIFDDQFSVERPDGSNFTLKIRSTKLEDSAMYFCASRVLGVGELFFGEGSRLTVL.

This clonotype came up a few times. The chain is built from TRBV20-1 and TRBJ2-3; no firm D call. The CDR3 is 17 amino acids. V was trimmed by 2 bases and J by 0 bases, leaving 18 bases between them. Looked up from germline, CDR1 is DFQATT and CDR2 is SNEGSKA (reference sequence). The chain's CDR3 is CSARSYMGYSSTDTQYF. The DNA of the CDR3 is TGCAGTGCTAGATCCTATATGGGCTATTCGAGCACAGATACGCAGTATTTT.

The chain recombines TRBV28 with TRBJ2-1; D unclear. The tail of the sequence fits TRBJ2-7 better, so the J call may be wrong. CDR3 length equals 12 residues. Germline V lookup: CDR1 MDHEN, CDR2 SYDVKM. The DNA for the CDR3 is TGTGCCAGCAACCTCCGGGCCTCAGAGCAGTACTTC. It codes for CASNLRASEQYF.

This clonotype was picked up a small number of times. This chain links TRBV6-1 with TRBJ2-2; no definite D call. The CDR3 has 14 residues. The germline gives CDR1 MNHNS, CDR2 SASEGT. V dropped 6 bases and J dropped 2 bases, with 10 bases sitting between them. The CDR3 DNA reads TGTGCCAGCAGGCCGCGACCAAACACCGGGGAGCTGTTTTTT. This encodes CASRPRPNTGELFF.

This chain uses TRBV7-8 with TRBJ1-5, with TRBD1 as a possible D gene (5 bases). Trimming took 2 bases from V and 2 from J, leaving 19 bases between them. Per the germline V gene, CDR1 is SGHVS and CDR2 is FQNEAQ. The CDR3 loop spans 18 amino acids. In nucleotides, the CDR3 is TGTGCCAGCAGCTTACAGGGTGGCGGAGGAGGGGGCAATCAGCCCCAGCATTTT. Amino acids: CASSLQGGGGGGNQPQHF.

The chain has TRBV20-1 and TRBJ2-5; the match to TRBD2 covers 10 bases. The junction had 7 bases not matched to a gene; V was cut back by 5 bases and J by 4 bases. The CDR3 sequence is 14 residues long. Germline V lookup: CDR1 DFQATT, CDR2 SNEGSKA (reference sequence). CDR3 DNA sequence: TGCAGTGCTTTCGCAGCGGGAGGGGGAGAGACCCAGTACTTC. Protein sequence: CSAFAAGGGETQYF.

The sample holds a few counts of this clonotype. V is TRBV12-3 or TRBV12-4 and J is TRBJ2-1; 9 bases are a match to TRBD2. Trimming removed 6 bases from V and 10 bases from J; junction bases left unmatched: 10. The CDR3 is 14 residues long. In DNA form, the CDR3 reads TGTGCCAGCAGATATAGCGGGGGAGGGAAAGAGCAGTTCTTC. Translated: CASRYSGGGKEQFF.

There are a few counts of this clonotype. The CDR3 region is CASSGTKDTQYF. The CDR3 nucleotides read TGTGCCAGCAGCGGAACTAAGGATACGCAGTATTTT. The V gene is TRBV9, the J gene TRBJ2-3; D is unclear. Germline lookup yields CDR1 SGDLS and CDR2 YYNGEE. V lost 3 bases and J lost 6, with 8 bases in between. This CDR3 spans 12 amino acids.

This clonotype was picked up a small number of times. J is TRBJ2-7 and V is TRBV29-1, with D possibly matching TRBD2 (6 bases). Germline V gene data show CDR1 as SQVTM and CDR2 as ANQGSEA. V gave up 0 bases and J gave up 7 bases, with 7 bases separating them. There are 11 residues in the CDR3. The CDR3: CSVEDGGEQYF. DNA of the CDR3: TGCAGCGTTGAAGACGGAGGGGAGCAGTACTTC.

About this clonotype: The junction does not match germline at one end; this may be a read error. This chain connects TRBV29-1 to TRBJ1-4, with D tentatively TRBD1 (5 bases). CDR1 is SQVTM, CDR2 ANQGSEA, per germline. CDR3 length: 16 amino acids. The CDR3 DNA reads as TGCAGCGTTGGAGGGGAATCTTTTGCAACTAATGAAAAACCGTTTTTT. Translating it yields CSVGGESFATNEKPFF.

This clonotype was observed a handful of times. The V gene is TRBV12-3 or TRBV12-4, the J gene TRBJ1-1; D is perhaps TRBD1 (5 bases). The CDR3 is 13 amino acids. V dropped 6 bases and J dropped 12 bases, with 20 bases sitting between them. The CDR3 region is CASSGHGQFATFF. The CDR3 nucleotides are TGTGCCAGCAGCGGACATGGGCAGTTTGCGACTTTCTTT.

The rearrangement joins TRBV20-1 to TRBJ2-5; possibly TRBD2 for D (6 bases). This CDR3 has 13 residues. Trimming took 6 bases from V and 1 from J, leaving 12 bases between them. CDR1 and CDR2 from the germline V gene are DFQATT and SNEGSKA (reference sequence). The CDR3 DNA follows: TGCAGTGCCCGTGTAGCGGCCCAAGAGACCCAGTACTTC. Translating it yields CSARVAAQETQYF.

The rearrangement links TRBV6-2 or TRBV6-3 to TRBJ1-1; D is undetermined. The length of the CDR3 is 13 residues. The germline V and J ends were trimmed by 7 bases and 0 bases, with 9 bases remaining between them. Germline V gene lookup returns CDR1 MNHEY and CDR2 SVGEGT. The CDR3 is CASTWNLNTEAFF. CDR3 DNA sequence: TGTGCCAGCACTTGGAACTTGAACACTGAAGCTTTCTTT.

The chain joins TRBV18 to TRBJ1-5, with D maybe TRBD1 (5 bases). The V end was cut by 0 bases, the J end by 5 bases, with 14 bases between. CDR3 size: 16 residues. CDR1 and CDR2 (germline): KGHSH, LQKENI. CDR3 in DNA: TGTGCCAGCTCACCACCGGAAAGGGAAGGGGATCAGCCCCAGCATTTT. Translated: CASSPPEREGDQPQHF.

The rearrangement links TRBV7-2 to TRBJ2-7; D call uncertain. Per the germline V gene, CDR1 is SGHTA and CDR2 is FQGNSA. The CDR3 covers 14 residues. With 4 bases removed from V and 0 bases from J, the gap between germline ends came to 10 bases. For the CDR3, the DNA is TGTGCCAGCAGCTCGATGGGGTACTCCTACGAGCAGTACTTC. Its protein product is CASSSMGYSYEQYF.

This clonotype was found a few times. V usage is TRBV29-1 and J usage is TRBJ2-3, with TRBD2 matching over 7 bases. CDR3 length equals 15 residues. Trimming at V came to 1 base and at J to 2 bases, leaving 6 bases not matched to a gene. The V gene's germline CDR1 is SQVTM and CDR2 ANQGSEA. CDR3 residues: CSVEAVGGNTDTQYF. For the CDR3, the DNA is TGCAGCGTTGAAGCTGTGGGAGGGAACACAGATACGCAGTATTTT.

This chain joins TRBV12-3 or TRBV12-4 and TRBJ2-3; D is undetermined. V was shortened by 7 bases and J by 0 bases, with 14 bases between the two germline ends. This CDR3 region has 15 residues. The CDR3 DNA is TGTGCCAGCACCAAGGACGGAACGAGCACAGATACGCAGTATTTT. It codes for CASTKDGTSTDTQYF.

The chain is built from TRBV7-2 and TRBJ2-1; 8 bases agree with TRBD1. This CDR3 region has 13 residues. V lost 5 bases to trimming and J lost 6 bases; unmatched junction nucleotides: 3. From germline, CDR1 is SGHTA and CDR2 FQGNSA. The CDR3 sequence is CASSQGQANEQFF. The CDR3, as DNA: TGTGCCAGCAGCCAGGGACAGGCCAATGAGCAGTTCTTC.

The CDR3 protein is CASRSTSGRETQYF. The DNA for the CDR3 is TGCGCCAGCAGATCGACTAGCGGGAGAGAGACCCAGTACTTC. The rearrangement links TRBV5-1 to TRBJ2-5, with 12 bases aligning to TRBD2. Germline values: CDR1 SGHRS, CDR2 YFSETQ. The CDR3 runs to 14 residues. The V and J ends lost 5 bases and 4 bases, in that order; junction bases with no gene match: 3.

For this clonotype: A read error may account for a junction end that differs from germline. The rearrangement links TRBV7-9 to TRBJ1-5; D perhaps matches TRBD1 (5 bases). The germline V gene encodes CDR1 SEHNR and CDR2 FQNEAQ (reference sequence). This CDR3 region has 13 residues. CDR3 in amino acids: CASSLAIGGPMDF. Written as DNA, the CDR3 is TGTGCCAGCAGCTTGGCCATTGGGGGTCCAATGGATTTT.

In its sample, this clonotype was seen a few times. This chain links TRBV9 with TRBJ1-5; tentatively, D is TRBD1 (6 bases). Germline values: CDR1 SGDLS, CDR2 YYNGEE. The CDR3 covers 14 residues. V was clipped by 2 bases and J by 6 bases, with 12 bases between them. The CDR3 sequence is CASSVSGGTQPQHF. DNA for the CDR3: TGTGCCAGCAGCGTTTCCGGGGGCACTCAGCCCCAGCATTTT.

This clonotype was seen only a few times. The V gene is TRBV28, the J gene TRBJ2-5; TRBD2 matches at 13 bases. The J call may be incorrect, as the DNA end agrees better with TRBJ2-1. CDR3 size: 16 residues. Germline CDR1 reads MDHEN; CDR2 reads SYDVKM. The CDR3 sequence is CASSPRLAGGRDEQFF. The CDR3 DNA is TGTGCCAGCAGTCCGAGACTAGCGGGAGGTCGGGATGAGCAGTTCTTC.

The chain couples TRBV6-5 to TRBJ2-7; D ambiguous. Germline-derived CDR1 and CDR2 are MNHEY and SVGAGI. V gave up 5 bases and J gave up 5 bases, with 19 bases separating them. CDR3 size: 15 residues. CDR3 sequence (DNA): TGTGCCAGCAGTACCCCCGGTGGAATGGGTGACGAGCAGTACTTC. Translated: CASSTPGGMGDEQYF.

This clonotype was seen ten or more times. CDR3 protein: CSAGGLAEETQYF. DNA for the CDR3: TGCAGTGCTGGGGGACTAGCAGAAGAGACCCAGTACTTC. This chain links TRBV20-1 with TRBJ2-5; TRBD2 matches 9 bases. J lost 3 bases, V lost 5 bases, and 4 bases had no gene match. CDR3 length: 13 amino acids. Germline-derived CDR1 and CDR2 are DFQATT and SNEGSKA (reference sequence).